The 17 T cell receptor beta chains reported below all come from one sample, sequenced in a study of identifying expanded T cells in peripheral blood. The assay was immunoSEQ multiplex PCR, and TCRdb's table has in-frame clones only and misses some. The sample has about 91,000 clones, more than 70% seen once. The sequenced sample was blood. Every receptor here comes from a person aged 18-70 years in good health.

The chain has TRBV9 and TRBJ1-3, with D perhaps matching TRBD1 (6 bases). Per germline, CDR1 SGDLS and CDR2 YYNGEE. The CDR3 covers 14 residues. V was pared by 4 bases and J by 4 bases, with 12 bases between. The CDR3 coding sequence is TGTGCCAGCAGCTTCGACAGGTACGGAAACACCATATATTTT. Translated, it gives CASSFDRYGNTIYF.

A few counts support this clone. The chain combines TRBV16 with TRBJ1-2, with D hard to call. Between the trimmed V and J ends, which lost 2 bases and 10 bases, there was a span of 11 bases. The CDR3 consists of 12 residues. Germline V gene lookup returns CDR1 KGHSY and CDR2 FQNENV. CDR3 nucleotide sequence: TGTGCCAGCAGCCAACGCATACTCACCTACACCTTC. It translates to CASSQRILTYTF.

The chain recombines TRBV4-3 with TRBJ1-2; D is ambiguous. The CDR3 extends over 15 amino acids. V was clipped by 0 bases and J by 3 bases, with 11 bases between them. Germline values: CDR1 LGHNA, CDR2 YSLEER. CDR3 protein: CASSQDFQEYYGYTF. Written as DNA, the CDR3 is TGCGCCAGCAGCCAAGATTTCCAGGAGTACTATGGCTACACCTTC.

This clone was observed a single time. J is TRBJ2-3 and V is TRBV7-3; D gene ambiguous. The ends were cut back, 1 base at V and 0 bases at J, with 11 bases in the middle. The CDR3 sequence is 16 residues long. Germline CDR1 and CDR2: SGHTA and FQGTGA. In DNA, the CDR3 is TGTGCCAGCAGCTTAAGGCCTGGCAGAAGCACAGATACGCAGTATTTT. It specifies CASSLRPGRSTDTQYF.

The chain has TRBV14 and TRBJ1-2, with 9 bases that match TRBD1. CDR3 length: 15 amino acids. The germline gives CDR1 SGHDN, CDR2 FVKESK. The trim removed 4 bases at V and 6 bases at J, leaving 9 bases unmatched. CDR3 DNA: TGTGCCAGCAGCCTTGGGACAGGGAGAAGGGATGGCTACACCTTC. It translates to CASSLGTGRRDGYTF.

The V call is TRBV7-2, the J call TRBJ2-7, with 13 positions matching TRBD2. The CDR3 is 15 amino acids. The germline V gene has CDR1 SGHTA and CDR2 FQGNSA. The ends lost 5 bases at V and 2 bases at J; junction bases unmatched: 3. The CDR3 here is CASSPTSGRTYEQYF. Written as DNA, the CDR3 is TGTGCCAGCAGCCCGACTAGCGGGAGGACCTACGAGCAGTACTTC.

The chain joins TRBV5-4 to TRBJ1-6; the D gene is possibly TRBD1 (5 bases). The CDR3 contains 15 residues. The ends were cut back, 0 bases at V and 7 bases at J, with 11 bases in the middle. CDR1 and CDR2 from the germline V gene are SGHNT and YYREEE (reference sequence). This CDR3 reads CASSLGTRSNSPLHF. The CDR3, as DNA: TGTGCCAGCAGCTTGGGGACAAGGTCAAATTCACCCCTCCACTTT.

J is TRBJ1-6 and V is TRBV4-2; perhaps TRBD1 as D (5 bases). There are 16 residues in the CDR3. With 1 base removed from V and 8 bases from J, the gap between germline ends came to 15 bases. Germline-derived CDR1 and CDR2 are LGHNA and YNFKEQ. CDR3 residues: CASSQVWGREDSPLHF. CDR3 DNA: TGTGCCAGCAGCCAAGTTTGGGGCAGGGAGGATTCACCCCTCCACTTT.

The rearrangement joins TRBV4-1 to TRBJ2-2; D remains ambiguous. Germline V gene data show CDR1 as MGHRA and CDR2 as YSYEKL. There are 16 residues in the CDR3. The germline V and J ends were trimmed by 1 base and 2 bases, with 11 bases remaining between them. The CDR3 nucleotides read TGCGCCAGCAGCCAAGTTTTGGGCACCAACACCGGGGAGCTGTTTTTT. Amino acid sequence: CASSQVLGTNTGELFF.

This clone came up once. The chain couples TRBV29-1 to TRBJ2-7; tentative D call: TRBD2 (5 bases). This CDR3 contains 12 residues. From germline, CDR1 is SQVTM and CDR2 ANQGSEA. V lost 5 bases to trimming and J lost 2 bases, with 10 bases between them. The CDR3 nucleotides are TGCAGCGTTAGGACTGCTCCCTACGAGCAGTACTTC. Protein sequence: CSVRTAPYEQYF.

The rearrangement uses TRBV5-6 and TRBJ2-7; D is unresolved. Germline V gene data show CDR1 as SGHDT and CDR2 as YYEEEE. With 0 bases removed from V and 10 bases from J, the gap between germline ends came to 14 bases. The CDR3 has 13 residues. The CDR3, as DNA: TGTGCCAGCAGCTTGGTAGCCGATTCTATCCAGTACTTC. It translates to CASSLVADSIQYF.

The chain is built from TRBV29-1 and TRBJ2-5, with 7 positions matching TRBD1. The CDR3 sequence is 13 residues long. Germline V gives CDR1 SQVTM, CDR2 ANQGSEA. V was clipped by 4 bases and J by 4 bases; unmatched bases: 6. The CDR3 region is CSVAGTEGETQYF. Written as DNA, the CDR3 is TGCAGCGTTGCCGGGACAGAAGGAGAGACCCAGTACTTC.

V and J are TRBV27 and TRBJ2-2, with D possibly being TRBD1 (5 bases). The CDR3 is 16 amino acids. CDR1 MNHEY and CDR2 SMNVEV come from the germline V gene (reference sequence). With 1 base removed from V and 3 bases from J, the gap between germline ends came to 12 bases. CDR3: CASSLLGRLDTGELFF. In DNA form, the CDR3 reads TGTGCCAGCAGTTTATTGGGGCGGTTAGACACCGGGGAGCTGTTTTTT.

This clone was recorded once. CDR3: CASSAGIHNSPLHF. CDR3 nucleotides: TGTGCCAGCAGTGCAGGGATTCATAATTCACCCCTCCACTTT. The V and J genes are TRBV6-5 and TRBJ1-6; tentatively, D is TRBD1 (5 bases). This CDR3 spans 14 amino acids. Trimming left V 5 bases short and J 5 bases short, with 10 bases between. CDR1 and CDR2 (germline): MNHEY, SVGAGI.

CDR3 amino acids: CASLTGVGANVLTF. The CDR3 region has the DNA TGTGCCAGCCTTACAGGGGTTGGGGCCAACGTCCTGACTTTC. The genes are TRBV28 and TRBJ2-6; 7 bases are a match to TRBD1. J gave up 3 bases and V 8 bases, and 4 bases lay outside the gene matches. This CDR3 is built from 14 residues. Germline CDR1 is MDHEN and CDR2 is SYDVKM.

V usage is TRBV5-4 and J usage is TRBJ2-1; D is perhaps TRBD2 (7 bases). In germline, CDR1 is SGHNT, CDR2 YYREEE (reference sequence). The germline V and J ends were trimmed by 0 bases and 2 bases, with 12 bases remaining between them. The CDR3 is made up of 16 amino acids. The CDR3 DNA sequence: TGTGCCAGCAGCTTGGTTGGGAGGGGGGCCTACAATGAGCAGTTCTTC. This encodes CASSLVGRGAYNEQFF.

This clone was seen more than once but under ten times. The J gene is TRBJ2-4, the V gene TRBV2; D remains unclear. Trimming shortened V by 6 bases and J by 5 bases, and 11 bases separated the two germline ends. This CDR3 contains 13 residues. Germline V gives CDR1 SNHLY, CDR2 FYNNEI. The DNA for the CDR3 is TGTGCCAGCAGGGAGAGGAGCGAAAACATTCAGTACTTC. Amino acids: CASRERSENIQYF.